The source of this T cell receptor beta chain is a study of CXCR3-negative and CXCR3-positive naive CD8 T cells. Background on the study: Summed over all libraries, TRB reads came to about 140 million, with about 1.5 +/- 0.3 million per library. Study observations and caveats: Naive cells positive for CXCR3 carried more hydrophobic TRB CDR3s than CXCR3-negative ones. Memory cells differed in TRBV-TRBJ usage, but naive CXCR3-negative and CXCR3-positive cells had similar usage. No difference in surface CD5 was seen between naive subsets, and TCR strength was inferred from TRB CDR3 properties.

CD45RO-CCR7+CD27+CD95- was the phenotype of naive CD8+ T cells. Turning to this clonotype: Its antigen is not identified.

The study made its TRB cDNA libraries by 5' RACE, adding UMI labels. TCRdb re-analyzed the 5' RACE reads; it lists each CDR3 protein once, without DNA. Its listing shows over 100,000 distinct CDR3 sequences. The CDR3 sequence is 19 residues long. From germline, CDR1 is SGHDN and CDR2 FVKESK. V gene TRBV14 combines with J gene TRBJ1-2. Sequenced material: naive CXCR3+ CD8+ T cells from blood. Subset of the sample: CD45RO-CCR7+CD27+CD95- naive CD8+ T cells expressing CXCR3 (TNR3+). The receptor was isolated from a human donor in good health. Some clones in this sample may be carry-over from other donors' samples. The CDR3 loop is CASSQETQWVIGEDYGYTF.